The clone carrying this T cell receptor beta chain was detected many times. The antigen is not known. The data belong to a study of blood T cells in healthy people across ages. General study points: Among long-lived donors, naive CD4+ cells were more numerous and diversity higher than in aged donors.

Germline loops: CDR1 SGHRS, CDR2 YFSETQ. Trimming stripped 2 bases from V and 6 bases from J, with 15 bases between. The CDR3 covers 14 residues. Each donor was a healthy Caucasian individual from Russia, aged about 6 to 100. Isolation yielded PBMCs, at least 7 million per sample, in every case. Primers used in a second PCR of roughly 6 to 11 cycles were a sample-barcoded 5' primer and a J-beta primer mix. Individual samples furnished no less than 3 million CDR3-containing paired-end reads apiece. Via MiXCR, TCRdb re-called the 5' RACE reads, giving one row per CDR3 protein. There are roughly 1,500,000 distinct CDR3 sequences in the sample; about 31% occur only once, and roughly 10% lies in the top ten.

This sequence joins TRBV5-1 and TRBJ2-7; maybe TRBD1 (6 bases). The receptor was derived from a young woman in good health. Sequences were obtained from blood. CDR3 bases: TGCGCCAGCAGCTTTAATCAGGGGCTAGGCGAGCAGTACTTC. This translates into CASSFNQGLGEQYF.